This is a list of T cell receptor beta chains from one sample in a study of cytomegalovirus exposure and HLA in healthy donors. The assay was immunoSEQ multiplex PCR, and TCRdb's table has in-frame clones only and misses some. The profile covers 150,000 to 200,000 clones, with about 88% appearing a single time and more than 2% taken by the ten largest. Sequencing used PBMCs. The receptors come from a woman between 18 and 29 years old in good health and CMV-seronegative. Each CDR3 is given with its conserved first and last residue. The D gene is left open where the match is weak. Some rows mark clone size as missing; the rest say once, few, many or name a class of expanded clone.

TGTGCCAGTAGTATAGCAGGGGGCGATCAGAACACCGGGGAGCTGTTTTTT	CASSIAGGDQNTGELFF	TRBD1	TRBV19	TRBJ2-2	-
TGTGCCAGCAGCTTTAGTACCCGGGGTGGGGGCGGGGGTAAATGGGCCCGCTCTTCAGGGGTCCTGACTTTC	CASSFSTRGGGGGKWARSSGVLTF	-	TRBV13	TRBJ2-6	-
TGTGCCAGCAGCTGGGGGACAGCTAGCACAGATACGCAGTATTTT	CASSWGTASTDTQYF	TRBD1	TRBV5-6	TRBJ2-3	-
TGTGCCAGCGCCCCGTCACGGCGGGAGTCCCACGAGCAGTACTTC	CASAPSRRESHEQYF	TRBD2	TRBV7-2	TRBJ2-7	-
TGCGCCAGCAGGAGGCCGGGAACCCCCTACGAGCAGTACTTC	CASRRPGTPYEQYF	-	TRBV4-1	TRBJ2-7	-
TGTGCCAGCAGTACCTACAGGGGAGTTGTCGGGGAGCTGTTTTTT	CASSTYRGVVGELFF	TRBD1	TRBV27	TRBJ2-2	-
TGTGCCACCACAGGTGACTATGGCTACACCTTC	CATTGDYGYTF	-	TRBV28	TRBJ1-2	-
TGCGCCAGCAGCCCCCTATTAGAAACCGGGGAGCTGTTTTTT	CASSPLLETGELFF	-	TRBV5-1	TRBJ2-2	-
TGTGCCAGCAGTGCGAGAGGGCAACGAAAAGAGACCCAGTACTTC	CASSARGQRKETQYF	-	TRBV6-1	TRBJ2-5	-
TGTGCCAGCAGCCAAGGGCCCTCAGGGGGTATGAACACTGAAGCTTTCTTT	CASSQGPSGGMNTEAFF	TRBD1	TRBV14	TRBJ1-1	-
TGTGCCAGCAGCAAGGGACAGACCAATCAGCCCCAGCATTTT	CASSKGQTNQPQHF	TRBD1	TRBV5-8	TRBJ1-5	-
TGCGCCAGCAGCCAAGATCGGGGCGGGACCTTGAACACCGGGGAGCTGTTTTTT	CASSQDRGGTLNTGELFF	-	TRBV4-3	TRBJ2-2	-
TGTGCCAGCAGGGCCTACACTGAAGCTTTCTTT	CASRAYTEAFF	-	TRBV28	TRBJ1-1	-
TGTGCCATCTCCCGATGGGGACAGGGGTCGGACGAAGCTTTCTTT	CAISRWGQGSDEAFF	TRBD1	TRBV6-1	TRBJ1-1	-
TGTGCCAGCAGCCCTACCGGAGGGGCGGGCTATGGCTACACCTTC	CASSPTGGAGYGYTF	-	TRBV6-5	TRBJ1-2	-
TGTGCCAGCTCGGACAGTCTCTACAATGAGCAGTTCTTC	CASSDSLYNEQFF	-	TRBV27	TRBJ2-1	-
TGTGCCAGCAGCTCCCTCCGACAGCCAACTAATGAAAAACTGTTTTTT	CASSSLRQPTNEKLFF	-	TRBV7-9	TRBJ1-4	-
TGTGCCGGGGTCATAGCGGGGGGCAGGGATACGCAGTATTTT	CAGVIAGGRDTQYF	TRBD2	TRBV6-1	TRBJ2-3	-
TGTGCCAGCAGCCAACTAGGCGGAGAGCAGTTCTTC	CASSQLGGEQFF	-	TRBV27	TRBJ2-1	-
TGCGCCAGCAGCTTGGCGGTAGCGGGGGCGGGGGATACGCAGTATTTT	CASSLAVAGAGDTQYF	TRBD2	TRBV5-1	TRBJ2-3	few
TGTGCCAGCAGCTTTGATAATAGGGGCGGGGTGGATACGCAGTATTTT	CASSFDNRGGVDTQYF	-	TRBV5-4	TRBJ2-3	-
TGTGCCAGTAGTATAACAGGGGGCAATCAGCCCCAGCATTTT	CASSITGGNQPQHF	TRBD1	TRBV19	TRBJ1-5	-
TGTGCCAGCAGCCCTCCTTTTTTGAACACTGAAGCTTTCTTT	CASSPPFLNTEAFF	-	TRBV5-8	TRBJ1-1	-
TGTGCCAGCAGTTACTCGGCAGGGGACACAGATACGCAGTATTTT	CASSYSAGDTDTQYF	-	TRBV6-5	TRBJ2-3	-